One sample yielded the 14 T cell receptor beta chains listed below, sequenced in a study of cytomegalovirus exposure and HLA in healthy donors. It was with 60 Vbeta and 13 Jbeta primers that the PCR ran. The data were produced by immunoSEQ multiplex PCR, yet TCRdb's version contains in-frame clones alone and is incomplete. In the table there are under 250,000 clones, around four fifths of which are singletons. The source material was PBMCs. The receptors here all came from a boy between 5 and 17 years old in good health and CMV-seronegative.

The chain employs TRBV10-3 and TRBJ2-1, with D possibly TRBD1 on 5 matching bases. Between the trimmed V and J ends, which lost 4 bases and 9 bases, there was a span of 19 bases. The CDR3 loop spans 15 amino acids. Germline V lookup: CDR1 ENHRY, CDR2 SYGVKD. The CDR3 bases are TGTGCCATCAGTGGCTTGGTTGGGCAGGGCATTGAGCAGTTCTTC. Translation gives CAISGLVGQGIEQFF.

The CDR3 loop is CASGQSGGYTF. The CDR3 DNA is TGTGCTAGTGGCCAGTCGGGGGGCTACACCTTC. J is TRBJ1-2 and V is TRBV12-5; D unresolved. The CDR3 is made up of 11 amino acids. V dropped 6 bases and J dropped 8 bases, with 10 bases sitting between them. The germline CDR1 and CDR2 sequences are LGHNT and FRNRAP.

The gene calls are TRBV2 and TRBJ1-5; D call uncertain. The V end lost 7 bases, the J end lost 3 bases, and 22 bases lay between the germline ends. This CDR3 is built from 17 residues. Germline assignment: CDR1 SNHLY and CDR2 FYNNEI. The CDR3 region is CASTGDLTPRPNQPQHF. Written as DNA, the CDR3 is TGTGCCAGCACCGGGGATTTAACACCCCGGCCCAATCAGCCCCAGCATTTT.

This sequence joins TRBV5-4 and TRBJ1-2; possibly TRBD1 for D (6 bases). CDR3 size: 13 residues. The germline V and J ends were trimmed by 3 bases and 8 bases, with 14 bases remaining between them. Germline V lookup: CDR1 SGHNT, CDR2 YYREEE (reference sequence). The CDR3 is CASSSRQDRGYTF. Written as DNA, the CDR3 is TGTGCCAGCAGCTCGAGACAGGATCGGGGCTACACCTTC. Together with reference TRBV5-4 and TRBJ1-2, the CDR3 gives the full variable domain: ETGVTQSPTHLIKTRGQQVTLRCSSQSGHNTVSWYQQALGQGPQFIFQYYREEENGRGNFPPRFSGLQFPNYSSELNVNALELDDSALYLCASSSRQDRGYTFGSGTRLTVV.

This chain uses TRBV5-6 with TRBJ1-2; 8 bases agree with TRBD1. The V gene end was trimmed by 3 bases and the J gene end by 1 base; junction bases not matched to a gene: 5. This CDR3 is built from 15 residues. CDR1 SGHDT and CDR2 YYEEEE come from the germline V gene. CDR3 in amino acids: CASSYGTGDNYGYTF. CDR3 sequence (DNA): TGTGCCAGCAGCTACGGGACAGGCGATAACTATGGCTACACCTTC.

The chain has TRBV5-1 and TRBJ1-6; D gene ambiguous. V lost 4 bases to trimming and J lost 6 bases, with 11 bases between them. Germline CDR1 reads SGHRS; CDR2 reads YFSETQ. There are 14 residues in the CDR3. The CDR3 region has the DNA TGCGCCAGCAGCGGCACAGAACCTAATTCACCCCTCCACTTT. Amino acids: CASSGTEPNSPLHF. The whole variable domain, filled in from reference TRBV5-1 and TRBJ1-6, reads KAGVTQTPRYLIKTRGQQVTLSCSPISGHRSVSWYQQTPGQGLQFLFEYFSETQRNKGNFPGRFSGRQFSNSRSEMNVSTLELGDSALYLCASSGTEPNSPLHFGNGTRLTVT.

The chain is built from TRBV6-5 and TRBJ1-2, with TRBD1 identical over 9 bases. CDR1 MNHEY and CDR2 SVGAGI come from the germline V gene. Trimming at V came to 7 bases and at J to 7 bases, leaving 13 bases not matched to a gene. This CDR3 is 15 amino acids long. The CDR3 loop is CASTVTGQGDCGYTF. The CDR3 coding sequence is TGTGCCAGCACCGTAACGGGACAGGGAGATTGTGGCTACACCTTC.

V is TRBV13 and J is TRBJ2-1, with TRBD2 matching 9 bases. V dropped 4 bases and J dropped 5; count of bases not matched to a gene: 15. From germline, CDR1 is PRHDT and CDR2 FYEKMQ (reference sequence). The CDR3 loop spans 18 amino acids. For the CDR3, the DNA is TGTGCCAGCAGCTCCCAATACAGACTAGCGGAGTCCCACAATGAGCAGTTCTTC. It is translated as CASSSQYRLAESHNEQFF.

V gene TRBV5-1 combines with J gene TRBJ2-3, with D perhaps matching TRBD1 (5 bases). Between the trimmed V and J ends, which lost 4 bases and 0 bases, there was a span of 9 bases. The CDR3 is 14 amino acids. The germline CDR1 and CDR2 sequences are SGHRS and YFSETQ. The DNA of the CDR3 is TGCGCCAGCAGCGTGACAGCAAGCACAGATACGCAGTATTTT. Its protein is CASSVTASTDTQYF.

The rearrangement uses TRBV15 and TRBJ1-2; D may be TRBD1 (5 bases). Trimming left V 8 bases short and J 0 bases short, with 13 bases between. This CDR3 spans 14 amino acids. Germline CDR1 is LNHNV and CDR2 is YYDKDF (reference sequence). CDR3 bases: TGTGCCACCCGCATCGGGGGAGCTAACTATGGCTACACCTTC. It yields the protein CATRIGGANYGYTF.

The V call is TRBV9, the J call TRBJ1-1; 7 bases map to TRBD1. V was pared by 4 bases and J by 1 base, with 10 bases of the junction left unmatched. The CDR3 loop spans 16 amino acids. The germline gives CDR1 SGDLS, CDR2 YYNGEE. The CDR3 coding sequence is TGTGCCAGCAGCTTAAAGTCCGGGACAGAGAACACTGAAGCTTTCTTT. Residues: CASSLKSGTENTEAFF.

DNA of the CDR3: TGTGCCATCAGTGAGTCTATGGCGGGTACCTACAATGAGCAGTTCTTC. Amino acids: CAISESMAGTYNEQFF. The rearrangement links TRBV10-3 to TRBJ2-1, with D tentatively TRBD2 (5 bases). The CDR3 is made up of 16 amino acids. The germline V and J ends were trimmed by 0 bases and 2 bases, with 11 bases remaining between them. CDR1 ENHRY and CDR2 SYGVKD come from the germline V gene.

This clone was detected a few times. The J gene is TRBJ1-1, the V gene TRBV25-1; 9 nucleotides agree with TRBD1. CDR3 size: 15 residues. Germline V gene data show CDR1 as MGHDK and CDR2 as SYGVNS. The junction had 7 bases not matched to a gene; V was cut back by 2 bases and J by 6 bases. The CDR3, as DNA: TGTGCCAGCAGTGAAGGAGGACAGGGGTGGGCTGAAGCTTTCTTT. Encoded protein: CASSEGGQGWAEAFF. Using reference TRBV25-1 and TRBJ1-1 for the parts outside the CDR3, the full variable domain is EADIYQTPRYLVIGTGKKITLECSQTMGHDKMYWYQQDPGMELHLIHYSYGVNSTEKGDLSSESTVSRIRTEHFPLTLESARPSHTSQYLCASSEGGQGWAEAFFGQGTRLTVV.

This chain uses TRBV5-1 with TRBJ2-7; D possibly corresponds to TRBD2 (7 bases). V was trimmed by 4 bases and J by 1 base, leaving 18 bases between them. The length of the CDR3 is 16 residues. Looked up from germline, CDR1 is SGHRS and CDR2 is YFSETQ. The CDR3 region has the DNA TGCGCCAGCAGCGCCTACCGGGGGGCAAGGTCCTACGAGCAGTACTTC. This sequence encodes CASSAYRGARSYEQYF.